Listed here is a single TCR beta chain. Its antigen is not known. The sample comes from a study of T cells after posttransplantation cyclophosphamide. Measured with immunoSEQ multiplex PCR; TCRdb has only the in-frame clones, and not every one. The sample carries a few thousand clones, approximately 89% recorded once. Busulfan-fludarabine conditioning, marrow transplant, and cyclophosphamide on days +3 and +4 were administered. Points from the study as a whole: Later post-transplant blood repertoires were often dominated by donor CD8+ memory clones. TRB overlap between skin or GI tissue T cells and blood was limited. After PTCy, TRB diversity resembled that of CNI/methotrexate controls.

Trimming cost V 4 bases and J 3 bases; bases outside gene matches: 7. The CDR3 covers 14 residues. Germline V gene sequence: CDR1 SGHNT, CDR2 YYREEE (reference sequence). The TCR originated in a female patient aged 50-65 years who received an allogeneic stem cell transplant from an unrelated donor, was CMV-positive, and had acute and chronic GVHD. The graft donor may account for some of the T cells. The sequenced sample was PBMCs, obtained after allogeneic stem cell transplant with posttransplant cyclophosphamide. V gene TRBV5-4 combines with J gene TRBJ2-7; 7 positions agree with TRBD2. The CDR3 region is CASSPAGDFYEQYF. For the CDR3, the DNA is TGTGCCAGCAGCCCCGCGGGGGACTTCTACGAGCAGTACTTC.